This entry lists 15 T cell receptor beta chains sequenced from one sample in a study of cytomegalovirus exposure and HLA in healthy donors. 13 Jbeta primers and 60 Vbeta primers were used for the PCR. The method was immunoSEQ multiplex PCR; TCRdb's version includes in-frame clones alone and lacks a portion of them. The sample table includes around 97,000 clones. Sequencing used PBMCs. The receptors originated from a man between 40 and 49 years old in good health and CMV-seronegative.

The chain recombines TRBV6-1 with TRBJ1-6; D is undetermined. CDR3 size: 13 residues. From germline, CDR1 is MNHNS and CDR2 SASEGT. V lost 7 bases and J lost 0, with 4 bases in between. In DNA, the CDR3 is TGTGCCAGCATGAGCTCCTATAATTCACCCCTCCACTTT. Its translation: CASMSSYNSPLHF.

CDR3 protein: CASSPDGLPGYTF. In nucleotides, the CDR3 is TGCGCCAGCAGCCCAGACGGACTCCCTGGCTACACCTTC. J is TRBJ1-2 and V is TRBV5-1; no reliable D call. The CDR3 loop spans 13 amino acids. Germline CDR1 SGHRS, CDR2 YFSETQ. Trimming pared 4 bases from V and 7 bases from J, leaving 14 bases between.

This chain links TRBV29-1 with TRBJ2-1; D possibly corresponds to TRBD1 (6 bases). This CDR3 is 13 amino acids long. Per the germline V gene, CDR1 is SQVTM and CDR2 is ANQGSEA. CDR3 nucleotides: TGCAGTGAGGGTCAGGGGTTAGGCAATGAGCAGTTCTTC. Protein: CSEGQGLGNEQFF.

The genes are TRBV7-2 and TRBJ1-1; TRBD1 agrees at 7 bases. Germline CDR1 reads SGHTA; CDR2 reads FQGNSA. Unmatched junction bases numbered 1, after V lost 5 bases and J lost 4 bases. The CDR3 is 12 residues long. The CDR3 sequence is CASSRQGTEAFF. In DNA form, the CDR3 reads TGTGCCAGCAGCCGACAGGGCACTGAAGCTTTCTTT.

The rearrangement joins TRBV2 to TRBJ2-7; TRBD1 might be the D (5 bases). Trimming took 2 bases from V and 4 from J, leaving 6 bases between them. This CDR3 region has 12 residues. The germline gives CDR1 SNHLY, CDR2 FYNNEI. CDR3 nucleotide sequence: TGTGCCAGCAGTGAACAGGGTTACGAGCAGTACTTC. Its protein product is CASSEQGYEQYF.

This sequence joins TRBV2 and TRBJ2-4, with a tentative D call TRBD1 (5 bases). CDR3 size: 16 residues. Germline V CDR1 and CDR2: SNHLY, FYNNEI. V was pared by 3 bases and J by 0 bases, with 12 bases between. CDR3 coding DNA: TGTGCCAGCAGTGATGAGACAGCTATAGCCAAAAACATTCAGTACTTC. It codes for CASSDETAIAKNIQYF.

The chain uses TRBV7-2 and TRBJ1-5; TRBD1 agrees at 7 bases. V was clipped by 6 bases and J by 0 bases; unmatched bases: 11. Per germline, CDR1 SGHTA and CDR2 FQGNSA. The CDR3 covers 17 residues. The CDR3 loop is CASSLRQGFNSNQPQHF. CDR3 coding DNA: TGTGCCAGCAGTTTAAGACAGGGTTTTAATAGCAATCAGCCCCAGCATTTT.

The rearrangement joins TRBV5-1 to TRBJ1-2; a weak D match, TRBD1 (6 bases). Trimming stripped 3 bases from V and 7 bases from J, with 19 bases between. Germline V gene data show CDR1 as SGHRS and CDR2 as YFSETQ. The CDR3 is made up of 15 amino acids. DNA of the CDR3: TGCGCCAGCAGCTCGAAATCTTCTGACAGGACTGGCTACACCTTC. The encoded protein is CASSSKSSDRTGYTF.

V gene TRBV28 combines with J gene TRBJ2-1, with 14 bases identical to TRBD2. V shed 6 bases and J 8 bases; nucleotides not matched to a gene: 6. Looked up from germline, CDR1 is MDHEN and CDR2 is SYDVKM. The CDR3 consists of 15 residues. CDR3 residues: CASRTGTSGRYEQFF. In nucleotides, the CDR3 is TGTGCCAGCAGAACCGGGACTAGCGGGAGATATGAGCAGTTCTTC.

This chain uses TRBV11-2 with TRBJ1-1; 9 nucleotides align to TRBD1. The V gene end was trimmed by 2 bases and the J gene end by 2 bases; junction bases not matched to a gene: 9. Germline V gives CDR1 SGHAT, CDR2 FQNNGV. The CDR3 is 17 residues long. CDR3 sequence: CASSLRQDRGGNTEAFF. The CDR3 DNA sequence: TGTGCCAGCAGCTTAAGGCAGGACAGGGGCGGAAACACTGAAGCTTTCTTT.

The chain uses TRBV28 and TRBJ2-5, with 7 bases lining up with TRBD1. The J call could be wrong; TRBJ2-7 is a better fit for the DNA end. CDR3 length: 14 amino acids. From germline, CDR1 is MDHEN and CDR2 SYDVKM. For the CDR3, the DNA is TGTGCCAGCAGTCTTACACGACAGGGCGGCGAGCAGTACTTC. Its protein is CASSLTRQGGEQYF.

This sequence joins TRBV7-9 and TRBJ2-7; 9 bases agree with TRBD1. The CDR3 is 13 amino acids. In germline, CDR1 is SEHNR, CDR2 FQNEAQ (reference sequence). J lost 4 bases, V lost 11 bases, and 9 bases had no gene match. CDR3 sequence: CAGEDRGKYEQYF. The CDR3 DNA is TGTGCCGGCGAAGACAGGGGGAAGTACGAGCAGTACTTC.

The genes are TRBV4-3 and TRBJ2-3; 10 bases align to TRBD2. The CDR3 covers 19 residues. Germline CDR1 and CDR2: LGHNA and YSLEER. The V gene end was trimmed by 0 bases and the J gene end by 6 bases; junction bases not matched to a gene: 15. Here the CDR3 reads CASSQEGPQASGRADTQYF. The CDR3 DNA sequence: TGCGCCAGCAGCCAAGAGGGTCCGCAAGCTAGCGGGAGAGCGGATACGCAGTATTTT.

With regard to this clone: A read error may account for a junction end that differs from germline. V usage is TRBV2 and J usage is TRBJ1-1; D is perhaps TRBD1 (6 bases). The CDR3 consists of 16 residues. Germline assignment: CDR1 SNHLY and CDR2 FYNNEI. CDR3 nucleotide sequence: TGTGCCGGCAGTGAAATGCTAGGACAGAAGAACACTGAAGCTTTCTTT. Amino acids: CAGSEMLGQKNTEAFF. Complete variable domain (other parts from reference TRBV2 and TRBJ1-1): EPEVTQTPSHQVTQMGQEVILRCVPISNHLYFYWYRQILGQKVEFLVSFYNNEISEKSEIFDDQFSVERPDGSNFTLKIRSTKLEDSAMYFCAGSEMLGQKNTEAFFGQGTRLTVV.

V is TRBV11-2 and J is TRBJ1-2, with D maybe TRBD1 (5 bases). This CDR3 is built from 15 residues. The V gene lost 4 bases and the J gene lost 7 bases, with 19 bases spanning the gap. Germline CDR1 is SGHAT and CDR2 is FQNNGV. CDR3 amino acids: CASSSPRASGGGYTF. The CDR3 region has the DNA TGTGCCAGCAGCTCACCCCGGGCCTCGGGGGGTGGCTACACCTTC.